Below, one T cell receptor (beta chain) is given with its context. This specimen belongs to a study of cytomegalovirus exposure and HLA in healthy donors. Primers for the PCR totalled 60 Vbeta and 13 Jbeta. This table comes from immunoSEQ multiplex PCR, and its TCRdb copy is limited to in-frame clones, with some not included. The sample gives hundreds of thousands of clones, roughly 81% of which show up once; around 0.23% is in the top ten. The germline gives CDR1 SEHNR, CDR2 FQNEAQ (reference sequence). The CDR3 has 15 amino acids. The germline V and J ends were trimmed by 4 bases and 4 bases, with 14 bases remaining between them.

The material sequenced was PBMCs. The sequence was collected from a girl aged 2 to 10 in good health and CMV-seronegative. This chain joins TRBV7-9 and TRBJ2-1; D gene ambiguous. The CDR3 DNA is TGTGCCAGCAGCTATCAGGCTGCCTTATACAATGAGCAGTTCTTC. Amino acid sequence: CASSYQAALYNEQFF.